The rows below give T cell receptor beta chains drawn from one sample of a study of cytomegalovirus exposure and HLA in healthy donors. The protocol was immunoSEQ multiplex PCR, while the TCRdb copy is restricted to in-frame clones and leaves out a portion. The sample has roughly 150,000 clones; approximately 84% are singletons. The sample comprised PBMCs. All receptors derive from a man between 25 and 39 years old in good health and CMV-seropositive. Both conserved end residues are part of each CDR3. Fields, in order: CDR3 protein, CDR3 DNA, V gene, J gene, D gene, clone size. A D gene is named only where the DNA matches it firmly. Not all rows give a size; the values are once, few, many and, for expanded clones, a class.

CASSPDSEQFF	TGTGCCAGCAGCCCCGACAGCGAGCAGTTCTTC	TRBV7-9	TRBJ2-1	-	-
CASSQEMGGQETQYF	TGTGCCAGCAGCCAAGAAATGGGGGGGCAAGAGACCCAGTACTTC	TRBV4-2	TRBJ2-5	TRBD2	-
CASSRTGAEQYF	TGTGCCAGTAGTAGGACAGGGGCCGAGCAGTACTTC	TRBV19	TRBJ2-7	TRBD1	-
CSVSLTGDGNTIYF	TGCAGCGTGAGTCTGACAGGGGATGGAAACACCATATATTTT	TRBV29-1	TRBJ1-3	TRBD1	-
CASSVAPSGAYEQYF	TGTGCCAGCAGCGTAGCCCCTAGCGGGGCCTACGAGCAGTACTTC	TRBV9	TRBJ2-7	TRBD2	-
CASSPQGAANSPLHF	TGTGCCAGCAGCCCTCAGGGGGCGGCAAATTCACCCCTCCACTTT	TRBV11-2	TRBJ1-6	TRBD1	-
CASSLSGRFTDTQYF	TGTGCCAGCAGCTTAAGCGGGAGGTTCACAGATACGCAGTATTTT	TRBV7-2	TRBJ2-3	TRBD2	-
CASSKGDSTGHSNQPQHF	TGCGCCAGCAGTAAGGGGGATTCGACAGGCCATAGCAATCAGCCCCAGCATTTT	TRBV23-1	TRBJ1-5	-	-
CAWSTGGWSGYTF	TGTGCCTGGAGTACAGGGGGGTGGAGTGGCTACACCTTC	TRBV30	TRBJ1-2	TRBD1	few
CASSVGTGVSNQPQHF	TGTGCCAGCAGCGTTGGGACAGGGGTTAGCAATCAGCCCCAGCATTTT	TRBV9	TRBJ1-5	TRBD1	-
CASSLGGMMYTQYF	TGTGCCAGCAGCTTAGGCGGGATGATGTATACGCAGTATTTT	TRBV11-2	TRBJ2-3	-	-
CASSERAGSTDTQYF	TGTGCCAGCAGTGAAAGAGCGGGGAGCACAGATACGCAGTATTTT	TRBV10-3	TRBJ2-3	TRBD2	-
CASTGGQGIGYGYTF	TGTGCCAGCACGGGTGGTCAGGGGATCGGCTATGGCTACACCTTC	TRBV5-5	TRBJ1-2	-	-
CASSLGPPGQAAPLHF	TGTGCCAGCAGCTTAGGGCCCCCGGGACAGGCTGCACCCCTCCACTTT	TRBV7-2	TRBJ1-6	TRBD1	once
CASSPRLAGGSGNEQFF	TGTGCCAGCTCACCCCGACTAGCGGGAGGATCTGGGAATGAGCAGTTCTTC	TRBV18	TRBJ2-1	TRBD2	-
CASSSHPGQSEQYF	TGTGCCAGCAGCTCCCACCCGGGACAGTCCGAGCAGTACTTC	TRBV5-5	TRBJ2-7	TRBD1	-
CASSLGARTEAFF	TGTGCCAGCAGCTTGGGGGCGCGGACTGAAGCTTTCTTT	TRBV7-3	TRBJ1-1	-	-
CASSHLLAEGYNEQFF	TGTGCCAGCAGCCATCTACTAGCGGAGGGCTACAATGAGCAGTTCTTC	TRBV7-9	TRBJ2-1	TRBD2	-
CASRPVAGGRAKNIQYF	TGCGCCAGCAGGCCGGTGGCGGGAGGGAGAGCCAAAAACATTCAGTACTTC	TRBV4-1	TRBJ2-4	TRBD2	once
CAWSPSGYSTDTQYF	TGTGCCTGGAGTCCATCCGGGTACAGCACAGATACGCAGTATTTT	TRBV30	TRBJ2-3	-	-
CASSWWGESNQPQHF	TGTGCCAGCAGCTGGTGGGGGGAGAGCAATCAGCCCCAGCATTTT	TRBV7-2	TRBJ1-5	-	-
CASSRLRQGGGEKLFF	TGTGCCAGCAGTCGACTAAGACAGGGTGGGGGGGAAAAACTGTTTTTT	TRBV27	TRBJ1-4	TRBD1	-
CASSLSGGDLNEKLFF	TGTGCCAGCAGCCTCTCAGGGGGCGATCTTAATGAAAAACTGTTTTTT	TRBV7-9	TRBJ1-4	TRBD1	-
CASSLVRGTDTQYF	TGTGCCAGCAGCTTGGTTCGGGGCACAGATACGCAGTATTTT	TRBV5-4	TRBJ2-3	-	-
CASSQGLNEQFF	TGTGCCAGCTCTCAGGGTCTTAATGAGCAGTTCTTC	TRBV6-1	TRBJ2-1	-	-
CASSLDRGLAGGPGTGELFF	TGTGCCAGCAGCTTAGACCGTGGACTAGCGGGGGGGCCGGGCACCGGGGAGCTGTTTTTT	TRBV7-8	TRBJ2-2	TRBD2	-
CASSPPERGNGYTF	TGTGCCAGCTCACCACCGGAGAGGGGGAACGGCTACACCTTC	TRBV18	TRBJ1-2	-	few
CASSPQLAGSHEQYF	TGTGCCAGCAGTCCTCAACTAGCGGGGTCCCACGAGCAGTACTTC	TRBV7-6	TRBJ2-7	TRBD2	-
CAISESGRSYNSPLHF	TGTGCCATCAGTGAGTCTGGCCGCTCCTATAATTCACCCCTCCACTTT	TRBV10-3	TRBJ1-6	-	-
CASSPDGEGGEKLFF	TGTGCCAGCTCACCTGACGGGGAGGGTGGTGAAAAACTGTTTTTT	TRBV18	TRBJ1-4	-	-
CASRNRGNGSPLHF	TGTGCCAGTAGGAACAGGGGGAACGGTTCACCCCTCCACTTT	TRBV19	TRBJ1-6	TRBD1	many
CASSLTGDYSPLHF	TGTGCCAGCTCCTTAACAGGAGACTATTCACCCCTCCACTTT	TRBV2	TRBJ1-6	-	once
CASSLRGQGGDTQYF	TGTGCCAGCAGCTTGCGTGGACAGGGTGGTGATACGCAGTATTTT	TRBV5-4	TRBJ2-3	TRBD1	-
CASSPGDRGGETQYF	TGTGCCAGCTCACCAGGGGACAGGGGAGGTGAGACCCAGTACTTC	TRBV18	TRBJ2-5	TRBD1	-
CASSVRTGGPYGYTF	TGTGCCAGCAGTGTCCGGACAGGGGGGCCCTATGGCTACACCTTC	TRBV6-5	TRBJ1-2	TRBD1	-
CASSDRQGARTEAFF	TGCGCCAGCAGCGACCGACAGGGGGCTCGGACTGAAGCTTTCTTT	TRBV5-1	TRBJ1-1	TRBD1	-
CASGRATDTQYF	TGTGCTAGCGGGAGGGCCACAGATACGCAGTATTTT	TRBV18	TRBJ2-3	TRBD2	-
CASNDGQGTGETQYF	TGTGCCAGCAACGATGGACAGGGGACGGGGGAGACCCAGTACTTC	TRBV6-1	TRBJ2-5	TRBD1	-
CASSPRRGLAGYEQYF	TGTGCCAGCAGCCCAAGGAGGGGACTAGCGGGTTACGAGCAGTACTTC	TRBV7-2	TRBJ2-7	TRBD2	-
CASKTDGELFF	TGTGCCAGCAAGACAGACGGGGAGCTGTTTTTT	TRBV5-4	TRBJ2-2	-	-
CASSRQGAAYEQYF	TGTGCCAGCAGCCGACAGGGGGCAGCCTACGAGCAGTACTTC	TRBV28	TRBJ2-7	TRBD1	-
CASSFGSPHSGNTIYF	TGTGCCAGCAGCTTTGGGAGCCCGCACTCTGGAAACACCATATATTTT	TRBV7-8	TRBJ1-3	-	-
CASSLSGQNYGYTF	TGCGCCAGCAGCTTGTCGGGACAGAACTATGGCTACACCTTC	TRBV5-1	TRBJ1-2	TRBD1	-
CASGDRTYNEKLFF	TGTGCCAGCGGGGACAGGACCTATAATGAAAAACTGTTTTTT	TRBV6-1	TRBJ1-4	TRBD1	-
CASSPFPGSTNYGYTF	TGTGCCAGCAGCCCGTTCCCGGGGTCTACTAACTATGGCTACACCTTC	TRBV7-2	TRBJ1-2	-	-
CASSPDRGRGYTF	TGTGCCAGTAGCCCAGACAGGGGGCGAGGCTACACCTTC	TRBV19	TRBJ1-2	TRBD1	-
CASSYSGQDPYEQYF	TGTGCCAGCAGTTACTCGGGACAGGACCCCTACGAGCAGTACTTC	TRBV6-5	TRBJ2-7	TRBD1	-
CASSPDSPTDTQYF	TGCGCCAGCAGCCCGGACAGCCCCACAGATACGCAGTATTTT	TRBV5-1	TRBJ2-3	-	-
CASSYGGVQPQHF	TGTGCCAGCAGTTACGGAGGGGTCCAGCCCCAGCATTTT	TRBV6-6	TRBJ1-5	-	-
CASPPPSGTDTQYF	TGTGCCAGCCCCCCCCCTAGCGGCACAGATACGCAGTATTTT	TRBV18	TRBJ2-3	-	-